Here is one TCR beta chain with its context. The time point here: blood 2 weeks post-SBRT. Treatment defined: 15 Gy SBRT to primary tumor, nephrectomy 4 weeks later. This sample was taken from a study of radiation and T cells in renal cell carcinoma. Looked up from germline, CDR1 is MDHEN and CDR2 is SYDVKM. This CDR3 is 12 amino acids long. The V end was cut by 5 bases, the J end by 5 bases, with 9 bases between. Clones were read by immunoSEQ multiplex PCR, and TCRdb kept only the in-frame ones, dropping some. The sample lists tens of thousands of clones, 80% to 90% occurring once. Sequences were derived from blood, sampled from a patient whose treatment included radiotherapy and nephrectomy. The V call is TRBV28, the J call TRBJ1-1, with D unclear. This receptor was obtained from a woman aged 45-59 years with renal cell carcinoma. The CDR3 DNA sequence: TGTGCCAGCAGTCCCGGGGAAACTGAAGCTTTCTTT. Its protein product is CASSPGETEAFF.